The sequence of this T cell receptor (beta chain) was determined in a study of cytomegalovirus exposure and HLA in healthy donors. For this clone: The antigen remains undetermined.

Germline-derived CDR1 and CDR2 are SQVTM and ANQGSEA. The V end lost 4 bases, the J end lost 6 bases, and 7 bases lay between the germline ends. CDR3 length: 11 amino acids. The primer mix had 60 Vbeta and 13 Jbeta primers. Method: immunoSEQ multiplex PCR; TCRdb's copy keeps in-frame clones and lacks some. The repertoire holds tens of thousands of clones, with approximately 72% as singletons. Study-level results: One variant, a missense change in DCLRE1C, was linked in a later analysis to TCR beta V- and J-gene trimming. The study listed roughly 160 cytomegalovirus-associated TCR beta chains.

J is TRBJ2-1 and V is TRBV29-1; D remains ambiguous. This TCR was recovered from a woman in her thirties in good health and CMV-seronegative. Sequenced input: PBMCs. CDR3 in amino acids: CSVAVPNEQFF. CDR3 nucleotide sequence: TGCAGCGTTGCAGTACCCAATGAGCAGTTCTTC.